The 29 T cell receptor beta chains reported below all come from one sample, sequenced in a study of blood T cells in healthy people across ages. Next came a second PCR, run for about 7 to 12 cycles, which used a sample-barcoded 5' primer along with a J-beta primer mix. TCRdb re-analysed the 5' RACE reads in MiXCR, keeping a single row per CDR3 protein. Of over 950,000 distinct CDR3 sequences in the sample, just over 50% are singletons; the top ten hold 20% to 25%. Material: blood. The receptors stem from a woman aged 55-69 years in good health.

The V call is TRBV5-1, the J call TRBJ2-3; 8 nucleotides align to TRBD2. This CDR3 contains 14 residues. Germline loops: CDR1 SGHRS, CDR2 YFSETQ. The J segment lost 6 bases and the V segment lost 4 bases, leaving 7 bases of the junction unmatched. The CDR3 region is CASSVKAGADTQYF. CDR3 sequence (DNA): TGCGCCAGCAGCGTAAAAGCGGGAGCGGATACGCAGTATTTT. The full variable domain, in which reference TRBV5-1 and TRBJ2-3 provide the parts outside the CDR3, is KAGVTQTPRYLIKTRGQQVTLSCSPISGHRSVSWYQQTPGQGLQFLFEYFSETQRNKGNFPGRFSGRQFSNSRSEMNVSTLELGDSALYLCASSVKAGADTQYFGPGTRLTVL.

Turning to this clonotype: A much larger clone differs from this one at a single base, so this may be a read error. CDR3 protein: CSARLPETQYF. DNA for the CDR3: TGCAGTGCTAGACTCCCAGAGACCCAGTACTTC. V usage is TRBV20-1 and J usage is TRBJ2-4; no clear D. Gene TRBJ2-5 matches the end of the DNA better, so the J call may be wrong. The CDR3 is 11 residues long. Germline CDR1 is DFQATT and CDR2 is SNEGSKA (reference sequence).

This clonotype was detected a few times. The chain joins TRBV10-2 to TRBJ2-4; the D is unclear. The CDR3 totals 13 residues. V lost 3 bases to trimming and J lost 1 base, with 4 bases between them. Germline CDR1 reads WSHSY; CDR2 reads SAAADI. The CDR3 DNA is TGCGCCAGCAGTGACACGGCCAAAAACATTCAGTACTTC. It is translated as CASSDTAKNIQYF.

This chain joins TRBV11-1 and TRBJ2-2, with 7 bases matching TRBD1. CDR1 is SGHAT and CDR2 is FQDESV in the germline V gene (reference sequence). After removal of 3 bases from V and 7 bases from J, the junction contained 8 bases not matched to a gene. The CDR3 runs to 15 residues. The CDR3 nucleotides are TGTGCCAGCAGCTTTGAGGGGGCCGGCGGCGGGGAGCTGTTTTTT. This sequence encodes CASSFEGAGGGELFF.

The genes are TRBV20-1 and TRBJ2-3; 7 bases align to TRBD1. V was clipped by 6 bases and J by 4 bases; unmatched bases: 10. Looked up from germline, CDR1 is DFQATT and CDR2 is SNEGSKA (reference sequence). The CDR3 length is 14 residues. This chain's CDR3 is CSAETGVLADTQYF. For the CDR3, the DNA is TGCAGTGCGGAAACAGGGGTCTTAGCAGATACGCAGTATTTT.

The rearrangement joins TRBV4-3 to TRBJ2-1, with D uncertain. V gave up 2 bases and J gave up 3 bases, with 11 bases separating them. The CDR3 is made up of 15 amino acids. Germline CDR1 reads LGHNA; CDR2 reads YSLEER. The CDR3 region has the DNA TGCGCCAGCAGCCAACTATTGTCTATCTACAATGAGCAGTTCTTC. The encoded protein is CASSQLLSIYNEQFF.

This clonotype was observed a few times. This chain connects TRBV9 to TRBJ2-7; D not certain. Judging by the DNA end, TRBJ2-5 fits better; the J call may be wrong. The CDR3 extends over 14 amino acids. Germline CDR1 and CDR2: SGDLS and YYNGEE. The CDR3 region is CASSLQWGVETQYF. CDR3 DNA: TGTGCCAGCAGCTTACAGTGGGGTGTGGAGACCCAGTACTTC.

The chain combines TRBV20-1 with TRBJ1-5, with unresolved D. Trimming stripped 0 bases from V and 4 bases from J, with 10 bases between. CDR1 and CDR2 from the germline V gene are DFQATT and SNEGSKA (reference sequence). This CDR3 has 14 residues. The CDR3 DNA follows: TGCAGTGCTAGAGAACACGGCGTAAATCAGCCCCAGCATTTT. Translation: CSAREHGVNQPQHF.

V gene TRBV29-1 combines with J gene TRBJ2-1; D unresolved. The germline gives CDR1 SQVTM, CDR2 ANQGSEA. V lost 4 bases to trimming and J lost 10 bases, with 17 bases between them. This CDR3 has 13 residues. The DNA for the CDR3 is TGCAGCGTTGTTGGCGGTGTAGCCTACGAGCAGTTCTTC. Translated: CSVVGGVAYEQFF.

A few counts support this clonotype. The rearrangement links TRBV7-2 to TRBJ2-7; 10 positions match TRBD2. V shed 3 bases and J 4 bases; nucleotides not matched to a gene: 6. Germline CDR1 SGHTA, CDR2 FQGNSA. The length of the CDR3 is 15 residues. CDR3 nucleotide sequence: TGTGCCAGCAGCTTCTATGAGCGGGAGGGATACGAGCAGTACTTC. Its protein is CASSFYEREGYEQYF.

There are a few counts of this clonotype. The chain uses TRBV5-6 and TRBJ1-2; D not certain. CDR1 and CDR2 (germline): SGHDT, YYEEEE. Trimming left V 0 bases short and J 0 bases short, with 12 bases between. This CDR3 has 16 amino acids. The CDR3: CASSLEGSLTNYGYTF. CDR3 in DNA: TGTGCCAGCAGCTTGGAAGGCAGCCTCACTAACTATGGCTACACCTTC.

The sample holds a few counts of this clonotype. V gene TRBV7-9 combines with J gene TRBJ2-3; 12 bases are a match to TRBD2. The CDR3 runs to 17 residues. The germline V gene encodes CDR1 SEHNR and CDR2 FQNEAQ (reference sequence). With 5 bases clipped from V and 5 bases from J, the junction kept 11 bases outside the gene matches. CDR3: CASSPSASGRAIDTQYF. The CDR3, as DNA: TGTGCCAGCAGCCCCAGTGCTAGCGGGAGGGCAATAGATACGCAGTATTTT.

This clonotype was found a few times. CDR3 nucleotides: TGTGCCAGCAACGGGGTGGGCACAGATACGCAGTATTTT. This sequence encodes CASNGVGTDTQYF. The chain uses TRBV2 and TRBJ2-3; D may be TRBD2 (5 bases). Germline V gives CDR1 SNHLY, CDR2 FYNNEI. The CDR3 spans 13 residues. Trimming pared 7 bases from V and 1 base from J, leaving 9 bases between.

This chain joins TRBV18 and TRBJ1-2, with TRBD1 matching 7 bases. The trim removed 3 bases at V and 8 bases at J, leaving 18 bases unmatched. The CDR3 runs 17 residues. Germline V gene lookup returns CDR1 KGHSH and CDR2 LQKENI. CDR3 in amino acids: CASSPDIITTGIGGYTF. CDR3 DNA sequence: TGTGCCAGCTCACCCGATATTATTACGACAGGGATCGGCGGCTACACCTTC.

This clonotype was seen a handful of times. The J gene is TRBJ2-3, the V gene TRBV28; either TRBD1 or TRBD2 may supply D (6 bases each). The CDR3 sequence is 13 residues long. Trimming took 7 bases from V and 4 from J, leaving 12 bases between them. Per the germline V gene, CDR1 is MDHEN and CDR2 is SYDVKM. The CDR3 is CASKRGDSDTQYF. CDR3 sequence (DNA): TGTGCCAGCAAAAGGGGGGACTCAGATACGCAGTATTTT.

The chain combines TRBV28 with TRBJ1-4, with 10 bases that match TRBD1. CDR1 and CDR2 from the germline V gene are MDHEN and SYDVKM. The V gene end was trimmed by 8 bases and the J gene end by 6 bases; junction bases not matched to a gene: 9. CDR3 length equals 15 residues. CDR3 residues: CASGSGQGLDEKLFF. The CDR3 nucleotides read TGTGCCAGCGGATCGGGACAGGGGTTGGATGAAAAACTGTTTTTT.

CDR3 in DNA: TGTGCCAGCAGAAGAAATATCGGGGACAGGGGAAATCAGCCCCAGCATTTT. Protein: CASRRNIGDRGNQPQHF. The chain links TRBV6-1 to TRBJ1-5, with 10 nucleotides matching TRBD1. CDR3 size: 17 residues. The V segment lost 6 bases and the J segment 4 bases; nucleotides outside the gene matches: 12. CDR1 and CDR2 (germline): MNHNS, SASEGT.

Only a few counts were recorded for this clonotype. This rearrangement joins TRBV4-3 to TRBJ2-5; no reliable D call. V shed 4 bases and J shed 0 bases, with 9 bases lying between them. The CDR3 sequence is 14 residues long. CDR1 is LGHNA, CDR2 YSLEER, per germline. CDR3 nucleotide sequence: TGCGCCAGCAGCCTCTACTCGTACCAAGAGACCCAGTACTTC. It yields the protein CASSLYSYQETQYF.

The chain is built from TRBV3-1 and TRBJ1-2, with 8 nucleotides matching TRBD1. With V trimmed by 4 bases and J by 6 bases, 10 bases remained unmatched. The V gene's germline CDR1 is LGHDT and CDR2 YNNKEL (reference sequence). The CDR3 has 15 residues. This CDR3 is CASSPSLLQGDGYTF. CDR3 nucleotide sequence: TGTGCCAGCAGCCCCTCACTGTTACAGGGGGATGGCTACACCTTC.

The chain recombines TRBV20-1 with TRBJ2-5; D may be TRBD2 (5 bases). TRBJ2-7 matches the DNA end more closely, so the J call is doubtful. In germline, CDR1 is DFQATT, CDR2 SNEGSKA (reference sequence). This CDR3 is 14 amino acids long. The CDR3 here is CSAYPQGSAYEQYF. In nucleotides, the CDR3 is TGCAGTGCCTATCCCCAAGGGAGTGCCTACGAGCAGTACTTC.

The V call is TRBV12-3 or TRBV12-4, the J call TRBJ1-2; D is undetermined. CDR3 length: 15 residues. V was clipped by 3 bases and J by 0 bases, with 11 bases between them. The CDR3 loop reads CASSFGSLANYGYTF. The CDR3 DNA follows: TGTGCCAGCAGTTTTGGCAGCCTCGCTAACTATGGCTACACCTTC.

The chain combines TRBV6-2 or TRBV6-3 with TRBJ2-1; TRBD2 might be the D (5 bases). The CDR3 is 15 residues long. Trimming removed 4 bases from V and 0 bases from J, with 10 bases in between. The V gene's germline CDR1 is MNHEY and CDR2 SVGEGT. CDR3 sequence: CASSSVDFSYNEQFF. CDR3 in DNA: TGTGCCAGCAGTTCGGTGGACTTCTCCTACAATGAGCAGTTCTTC.

V usage is TRBV6-6 and J usage is TRBJ1-4, with a tentative D call TRBD1 (5 bases). The CDR3 extends over 13 amino acids. Trimming shortened V by 7 bases and J by 8 bases, and 14 bases separated the two germline ends. The germline V gene encodes CDR1 MNHNY and CDR2 SVGAGI (reference sequence). Written as DNA, the CDR3 is TGTGCCAGCACCACCGCGGGGGTCGAAAAACTGTTTTTT. Translated: CASTTAGVEKLFF.

This clonotype was counted only a few times. This rearrangement joins TRBV12-3 or TRBV12-4 to TRBJ2-5, with unresolved D. Trimming shortened V by 7 bases and J by 4 bases, and 19 bases separated the two germline ends. The CDR3 contains 15 residues. CDR3 region: CASTPTSGLRETQYF. In DNA form, the CDR3 reads TGTGCCAGCACACCCACCTCCGGCTTGCGAGAGACCCAGTACTTC.

In the case of this clonotype: A much larger clone differs from this one at a single base, so this may be a read error. This rearrangement joins TRBV29-1 to TRBJ2-3; no clear D. V shed 7 bases and J shed 3 bases, with 17 bases lying between them. The germline CDR1 and CDR2 sequences are SQVTM and ANQGSEA. The CDR3 sequence is 14 residues long. The DNA of the CDR3 is TGCAGCGCCCTGTACTTCTTCACTACAGATACGCAGTATTTT. Protein: CSALYFFTTDTQYF.

In regard to this clonotype: The missing conserved phenylalanine or tryptophan at the end of this CDR3 makes a read error likely. The chain uses TRBV7-2 and TRBJ2-1, with 9 nucleotides matching TRBD1. The CDR3 has 16 residues. CDR1 is SGHTA and CDR2 is FQGNSA in the germline V gene. J was trimmed by 6 bases and V by 5 bases; bases with no gene match: 11. The CDR3 DNA is TGTGCCAGCAGCCCTCGGACAGGGGAGGGCGTCAATGAGCAGTTCGTC. Its protein is CASSPRTGEGVNEQFV.

The chain couples TRBV6-5 to TRBJ2-5; 14 nucleotides align to TRBD2. V was clipped by 8 bases and J by 3 bases; unmatched bases: 5. Germline CDR1 and CDR2: MNHEY and SVGAGI. The CDR3 extends over 15 amino acids. Written as DNA, the CDR3 is TGTGCCAGCTCGGGACTAGCGGGAGACGAAGAGACCCAGTACTTC. It encodes CASSGLAGDEETQYF.

The rearrangement joins TRBV9 to TRBJ2-1; D not certain. This CDR3 is 13 amino acids long. Germline CDR1 and CDR2: SGDLS and YYNGEE. With 4 bases removed from V and 10 bases from J, the gap between germline ends came to 15 bases. In DNA form, the CDR3 reads TGTGCCAGCAGCTCAGTCGTGAAAGGGGAGCAGTTCTTC. Protein sequence: CASSSVVKGEQFF.

The chain combines TRBV5-1 with TRBJ2-1; D remains unclear. Germline V gene data show CDR1 as SGHRS and CDR2 as YFSETQ. The V end was cut by 2 bases, the J end by 10 bases, with 7 bases between. This CDR3 has 11 residues. The CDR3 DNA is TGCGCCAGCAGCTTTAAATTCGAGCAGTTCTTC. Translating it yields CASSFKFEQFF.